The 20 T cell receptor beta chains given below trace back to one sample, sequenced in a study of blood T cells in healthy people across ages. Together with a sample-barcoded 5' primer, a J-beta primer mix was included in a second PCR lasting about 6 to 12 cycles. Each CDR3 protein gets one entry after TCRdb re-called the 5' RACE reads with MiXCR. Seen here are about 840,000 distinct CDR3 sequences, about 28% observed once, and the top ten hold about a tenth. In addition, the sample was reused for a study of T cells of mothers and their children.

Sequencing was performed on blood. These receptors originate from a woman aged 35 to 49 in good health.

This clonotype came up many times. The chain recombines TRBV28 with TRBJ2-7; no clear D. The CDR3 covers 12 residues. V was cut by 3 bases and J by 3 bases, with 6 bases left in between. CDR1 is MDHEN, CDR2 SYDVKM, per germline. CDR3: CASSLPYYEQYF. In DNA, the CDR3 is TGTGCCAGCAGTTTGCCCTACTACGAGCAGTACTTC.

The J gene is TRBJ1-1, the V gene TRBV24-1; a weak D match, TRBD1 (6 bases). CDR3 length equals 13 residues. V was cut by 6 bases and J by 4 bases, with 11 bases left in between. Germline values: CDR1 KGHDR, CDR2 SFDVKD. The CDR3 loop is CATSREGGTEAFF. CDR3 nucleotide sequence: TGTGCCACCAGTCGAGAAGGGGGCACTGAAGCTTTCTTT.

Concerning this clonotype itself: A much larger clone differs from this one at a single base, so this may be a read error. The chain combines TRBV29-1 with TRBJ2-7; D is perhaps TRBD1 (6 bases). Trimming cost V 7 bases and J 5 bases, with 15 bases left between them. This CDR3 comprises 12 residues. Germline V gene data show CDR1 as SQVTM and CDR2 as ANQGSEA. The DNA of the CDR3 is TGCAGCGGAGTACAGGGTGTCGACGAGCAGTACTTC. Protein: CSGVQGVDEQYF.

This clonotype came up a few times. The genes are TRBV20-1 and TRBJ1-2, with TRBD1 as a possible D gene (5 bases). The germline gives CDR1 DFQATT, CDR2 SNEGSKA (reference sequence). The CDR3 length is 16 residues. With 1 base removed from V and 1 base from J, the gap between germline ends came to 16 bases. CDR3 nucleotides: TGCAGTGCTAGAGTAATGGTCGACAGTGGTAACTATGGCTACACCTTC. As protein: CSARVMVDSGNYGYTF.

The chain links TRBV10-3 to TRBJ2-7; the D call may be TRBD1 or TRBD2 (5 bases each). The germline gives CDR1 ENHRY, CDR2 SYGVKD. CDR3 size: 15 residues. Trimming cost V 6 bases and J 2 bases, with 17 bases left between them. The chain's CDR3 is CAIRPRDRDTYEQYF. Written as DNA, the CDR3 is TGTGCCATCAGACCCCGGGACCGAGACACCTACGAGCAGTACTTC.

There are a few counts of this clonotype. The gene calls are TRBV20-1 and TRBJ1-5; D may be TRBD1 (5 bases). V lost 7 bases and J 0 bases, leaving 10 bases between the germline ends. Per germline, CDR1 DFQATT and CDR2 SNEGSKA (reference sequence). The CDR3 totals 13 residues. Written as DNA, the CDR3 is TGCAGTGGACAGACAGTTAGCAATCAGCCCCAGCATTTT. This encodes CSGQTVSNQPQHF.

Only one count was recorded for this clonotype. A much larger clone lies one base from this, so it may be a read error. The chain carries TRBV12-3 or TRBV12-4 and TRBJ1-5; 8 bases are a match to TRBD1. The CDR3 consists of 14 residues. The CDR3 here is CACSYQGAPQPQHF. The CDR3 bases are TGTGCCTGCAGCTATCAGGGGGCGCCTCAGCCCCAGCATTTT.

The rearrangement joins TRBV7-9 to TRBJ2-3, with D perhaps matching TRBD1 (5 bases). The germline V gene has CDR1 SEHNR and CDR2 FQNEAQ (reference sequence). This CDR3 comprises 15 residues. V was shortened by 5 bases and J by 2 bases, with 14 bases between the two germline ends. The CDR3 bases are TGTGCCAGCAGCGGTACAGGTTCCTACACAGATACGCAGTATTTT. This codes for CASSGTGSYTDTQYF.

The genes are TRBV20-1 and TRBJ2-7, with a weak D call TRBD2 (5 bases). Germline V lookup: CDR1 DFQATT, CDR2 SNEGSKA (reference sequence). Trimming stripped 5 bases from V and 1 base from J, with 9 bases between. The CDR3 spans 12 residues. DNA of the CDR3: TGCAGTGCTGTCGAGGGATCCTACGAGCAGTACTTC. This translates into CSAVEGSYEQYF.

This clonotype was seen a few times. The J gene is TRBJ2-2, the V gene TRBV24-1, with a weak D call TRBD1 (5 bases). Trimming stripped 4 bases from V and 2 bases from J, with 16 bases between. This CDR3 has 17 residues. From germline, CDR1 is KGHDR and CDR2 SFDVKD. CDR3 region: CATSEPIDSQNTGELFF. The CDR3 coding sequence is TGTGCCACCAGTGAACCGATTGACAGCCAAAACACCGGGGAGCTGTTTTTT.

The sample holds one count of this clonotype. Since a much larger clone is just one base distant, this may be a read error. The genes are TRBV30 and TRBJ2-5, with D uncertain. Germline V gene data show CDR1 as GTSNPN and CDR2 as SVGIG (reference sequence). This CDR3 has 14 residues. The ends were cut back, 4 bases at V and 4 bases at J, with 16 bases in the middle. The CDR3 loop is CAWKKGSVGETQYF. CDR3 sequence (DNA): TGTGCCTGGAAGAAGGGCTCCGTGGGAGAGACCCAGTACTTC.

This clonotype has just one count. The genes are TRBV18 and TRBJ2-1; D could derive from TRBD1 or TRBD2 (6 bases each). The J call is in doubt because the DNA end fits TRBJ2-7 better. Looked up from germline, CDR1 is KGHSH and CDR2 is LQKENI. This CDR3 is built from 15 residues. CDR3 nucleotides: TGTGCCAGCTCACTTCGGGGGCGCTCCTACAATGAGCAGTACTTC. It encodes CASSLRGRSYNEQYF.

This clonotype came up once. Given a much more abundant clone one base away, this may be a read error. The rearrangement uses TRBV21-1 and TRBJ2-3; TRBD2 is the table's D call, not checked against the DNA. TRBV21-1 is a documented pseudogene. The CDR3 covers 19 residues. Here the CDR3 reads CASSKVGPLAGGSPDTQYF. The CDR3 DNA is TGTGCCAGCAGCAAAGTGGGGCCACTAGCGGGGGGCTCCCCAGATACGCAGTATTTT.

This clonotype was detected only once. The junction does not match germline at one end; this may be a read error. This rearrangement joins TRBV5-1 to TRBJ2-3, with D perhaps matching TRBD1 or TRBD2 (5 bases each). The CDR3 totals 14 residues. Germline values: CDR1 SGHRS, CDR2 YFSETQ. CDR3 region: CAGSFWGYTDTQYF. CDR3 DNA: TGCGCCGGCAGCTTCTGGGGGTACACAGATACGCAGTATTTT.

This clonotype was detected ten times or more. The chain couples TRBV7-2 to TRBJ1-2; unclear D gene. Per the germline V gene, CDR1 is SGHTA and CDR2 is FQGNSA. The length of the CDR3 is 12 residues. Deletions cut 2 bases from V and 0 bases from J, with 1 base between. This CDR3 reads CASSLSNYGYTF. The CDR3 DNA follows: TGTGCCAGCAGCTTATCTAACTATGGCTACACCTTC.

The chain uses TRBV7-2 and TRBJ2-1, with 8 bases that match TRBD1. The CDR3 extends over 15 amino acids. The V segment lost 1 base and the J segment 7 bases; nucleotides outside the gene matches: 6. Germline V gene sequence: CDR1 SGHTA, CDR2 FQGNSA. The CDR3 DNA sequence: TGTGCCAGCAGCTTAGACAGGGGGAGTAGGAATGAGCAGTTCTTC. It translates to CASSLDRGSRNEQFF. Full variable domain (rest looked up from reference TRBV7-2 and TRBJ2-1): GAGVSQSPSNKVTEKGKDVELRCDPISGHTALYWYRQSLGQGLEFLIYFQGNSAPDKSGLPSDRFSAERTGGSVSTLTIQRTQQEDSAVYLCASSLDRGSRNEQFFGPGTRLTVL.

This clonotype was recorded at least ten times. This chain connects TRBV28 to TRBJ2-3; no reliable D call. The CDR3 covers 15 residues. Per the germline V gene, CDR1 is MDHEN and CDR2 is SYDVKM. V gave up 6 bases and J gave up 1 base, with 14 bases separating them. The CDR3 loop reads CASREKYRGTDTQYF. The CDR3 DNA reads as TGTGCCAGCAGGGAGAAGTATAGAGGCACAGATACGCAGTATTTT. The complete variable domain, with remaining parts taken from reference TRBV28 and TRBJ2-3, reads DVKVTQSSRYLVKRTGEKVFLECVQDMDHENMFWYRQDPGLGLRLIYFSYDVKMKEKGDIPEGYSVSREKKERFSLILESASTNQTSMYLCASREKYRGTDTQYFGPGTRLTVL.

This clonotype was recorded a few times. A junction boundary mismatches the germline segment, possibly from a read error. This rearrangement joins TRBV6-5 to TRBJ1-1; possibly TRBD1 for D (5 bases). Germline CDR1 reads MNHEY; CDR2 reads SVGAGI. CDR3 length equals 15 residues. The CDR3 loop is CASSNSLQAGTEAFF. The CDR3 nucleotides read TGTGCCAGCAGTAACTCCTTACAGGCAGGCACTGAAGCTTTCTTT.

This clonotype was picked up a small number of times. A much larger clone sits a single nucleotide away, making a read error possible. This sequence joins TRBV20-1 and TRBJ2-7; TRBD2 matches 9 bases. This CDR3 spans 12 amino acids. The germline V gene has CDR1 DFQATT and CDR2 SNEGSKA (reference sequence). CDR3 nucleotides: TGCAGGCGGGGGGGGGAATACAATGAGCAGTACTTC. Translation: CRRGGEYNEQYF.

This clonotype was seen repeatedly, ten times or more. The genes are TRBV20-1 and TRBJ1-2; D unresolved. Germline assignment: CDR1 DFQATT and CDR2 SNEGSKA (reference sequence). Deletions cut 5 bases from V and 6 bases from J, with 10 bases between. The CDR3 consists of 11 residues. Written as DNA, the CDR3 is TGCAGTGCTCGCCGACTTGATGGCTACACCTTC. Amino acid sequence: CSARRLDGYTF.